This paragraph covers one T cell receptor beta chain sequence. These data are taken from a study of blood T cell repertoires in COVID-19. Study-level information: The samples span acute and convalescent COVID-19 from the United States, Italy and Spain. T cells, B-cell-depleted T cells, or PBMCs supplied cDNA or gDNA.

Individuals aged roughly 18 to 95 years were recruited from approximately 22 US areas. Authors' data handling: It was from reference gene primer amplification that nucleated cell counts were estimated. Data came from immunoSEQ multiplex PCR; TCRdb stores just in-frame clones and leaves some out. The V and J calls and clone size are taken from that table; D and trimming were inferred from the DNA. In the table there are around 300,000 clones, 88% of which are singletons. The V and J ends lost 3 bases and 5 bases, in that order; junction bases with no gene match: 2. The V gene's germline CDR1 is SGHRS and CDR2 YFSETQ. The CDR3 has 14 residues.

The source is a woman aged 25 to 39 who had recovered from COVID-19. The chain combines TRBV5-1 with TRBJ1-5, with 10 bases identical to TRBD1. What was sequenced was PBMCs or T cells enriched from blood (not recorded which). CDR3 nucleotide sequence: TGCGCCAGCAGCTCCGGACAGGGGGATCAGCCCCAGCATTTT. Translated: CASSSGQGDQPQHF.